This T cell receptor (beta chain) was found in a study of technical replicates of blood from a few donors. The CDR3 consists of 15 residues. Germline loops: CDR1 SGHTS, CDR2 YDEGEE. V was clipped by 0 bases and J by 7 bases, with 13 bases between them. Sequenced by immunoSEQ multiplex PCR; TCRdb stores in-frame clones only, minus some. Found here are about 16,000 clones, about 83% of them singletons; the top ten hold over 9%. Material for sequencing was PBMCs. The chain recombines TRBV5-8 with TRBJ1-4; TRBD1 might be the D (5 bases). The receptor's source is a human donor in good health. The CDR3 loop is CASSLGAGLAEKLFF. The CDR3 region has the DNA TGTGCCAGCAGCTTGGGAGCAGGGCTGGCTGAAAAACTGTTTTTT.